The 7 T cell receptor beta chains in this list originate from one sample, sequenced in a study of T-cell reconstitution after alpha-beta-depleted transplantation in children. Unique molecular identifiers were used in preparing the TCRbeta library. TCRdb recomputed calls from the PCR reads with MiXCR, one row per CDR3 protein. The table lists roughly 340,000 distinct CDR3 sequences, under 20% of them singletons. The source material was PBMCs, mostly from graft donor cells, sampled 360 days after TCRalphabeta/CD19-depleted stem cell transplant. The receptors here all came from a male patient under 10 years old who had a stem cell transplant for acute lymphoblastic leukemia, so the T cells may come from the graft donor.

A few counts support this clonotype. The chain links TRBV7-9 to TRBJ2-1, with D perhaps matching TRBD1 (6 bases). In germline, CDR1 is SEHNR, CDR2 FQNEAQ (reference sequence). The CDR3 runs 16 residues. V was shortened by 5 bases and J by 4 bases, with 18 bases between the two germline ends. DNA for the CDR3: TGTGCCAGCAGCCCACCCACAGGGTCTGAATACAATGAGCAGTTCTTC. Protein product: CASSPPTGSEYNEQFF.

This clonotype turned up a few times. CDR3 DNA: TGTGCCAGCAGGGACCCCGGGACTAGCCCCTATGAGCAGTTCTTC. Translated, it gives CASRDPGTSPYEQFF. The chain links TRBV6-1 to TRBJ2-1, with TRBD2 matching over 9 bases. With V trimmed by 6 bases and J by 8 bases, 11 bases remained unmatched. The CDR3 runs to 15 residues. Germline CDR1 and CDR2: MNHNS and SASEGT.

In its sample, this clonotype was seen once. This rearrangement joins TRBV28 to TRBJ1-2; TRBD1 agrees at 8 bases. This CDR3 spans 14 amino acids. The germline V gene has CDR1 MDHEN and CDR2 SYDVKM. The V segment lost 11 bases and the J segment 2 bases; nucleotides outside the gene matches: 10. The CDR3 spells CAGSTGAHNYGYTF. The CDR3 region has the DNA TGTGCCGGTTCGACAGGGGCCCACAACTATGGCTACACCTTC.

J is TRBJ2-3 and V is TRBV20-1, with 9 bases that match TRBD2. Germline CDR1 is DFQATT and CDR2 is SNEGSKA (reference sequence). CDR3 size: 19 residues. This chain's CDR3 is CWARAIATSGKQSWDTQYF. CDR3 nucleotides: TGCTGGGCTAGAGCCATCGCGACTAGCGGAAAACAAAGCTGGGATACGCAGTATTTT.

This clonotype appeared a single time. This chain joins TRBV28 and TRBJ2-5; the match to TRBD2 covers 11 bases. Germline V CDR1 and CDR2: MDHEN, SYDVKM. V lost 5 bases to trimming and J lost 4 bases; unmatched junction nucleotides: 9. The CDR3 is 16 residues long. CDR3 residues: CASSRGLAVYRETQYF. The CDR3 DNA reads TGTGCCAGCAGTCGGGGACTAGCGGTGTACCGAGAGACCCAGTACTTC. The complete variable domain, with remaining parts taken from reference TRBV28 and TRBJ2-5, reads DVKVTQSSRYLVKRTGEKVFLECVQDMDHENMFWYRQDPGLGLRLIYFSYDVKMKEKGDIPEGYSVSREKKERFSLILESASTNQTSMYLCASSRGLAVYRETQYFGPGTRLLVL.

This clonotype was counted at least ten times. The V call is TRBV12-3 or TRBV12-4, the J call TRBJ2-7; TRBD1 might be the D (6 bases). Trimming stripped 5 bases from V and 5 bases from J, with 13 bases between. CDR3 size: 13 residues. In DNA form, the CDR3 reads TGTGCCAGCAGTGATACAGGGAGAGACGAGCAGTACTTC. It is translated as CASSDTGRDEQYF.

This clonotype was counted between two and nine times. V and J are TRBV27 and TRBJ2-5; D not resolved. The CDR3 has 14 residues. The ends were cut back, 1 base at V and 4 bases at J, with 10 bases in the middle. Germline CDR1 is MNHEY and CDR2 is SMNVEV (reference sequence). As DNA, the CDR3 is TGTGCCAGCAGTTTATTTGGTCAGAGAGAGACCCAGTACTTC. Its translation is CASSLFGQRETQYF.